Presented here are 20 T cell receptor beta chains from one specimen sequenced in a study of post-analysis software for immune sequencing data (dated by TCRdb to the mid-2010s). The paper as a whole reports these results and caveats: Significantly higher frequencies in patients than in controls were found for roughly 5 TRBV segments, including TRBV5-6, TRBV5-1 and TRBV20-1.

Antigen specificity for these receptors is unknown. The library was obtained by PCR. Sequenced using an Illumina HiSeq 2500. To reduce PCR and sequencing biases, unique molecular identifiers were incorporated into the TCR beta cDNA libraries. The raw public reads went through TCRdb reprocessing: fastp at Q25, MiXCR clone calling, in-frame beta chains kept. Duplicate CDR3 protein sequences are folded into a single record with the most common DNA and genes. For this sample the table gives about 820,000 distinct CDR3 sequences, of which approximately 53% were detected only once. The top ten clones comprise approximately 4.5% of the sample. The source material was blood. All receptors come from a girl aged 5-17 years with multiple sclerosis.

The J gene is TRBJ2-3, the V gene TRBV6-5; 7 bases fit TRBD2. CDR1 and CDR2 from the germline V gene are MNHEY and SVGAGI. The CDR3 extends over 13 amino acids. V dropped 5 bases and J dropped 9; count of bases not matched to a gene: 8. CDR3 DNA: TGTGCCAGCAGTCAATCAAGCGGGGCCACGCAGTATTTT. It translates to CASSQSSGATQYF.

The CDR3 sequence: CASSPTLGRGNYEQYF. CDR3 DNA sequence: TGCGCCAGCAGCCCTACCTTGGGCAGGGGAAACTACGAGCAGTACTTC. The chain employs TRBV4-1 and TRBJ2-7; tentatively, D is TRBD1 (6 bases). This CDR3 spans 16 amino acids. Germline assignment: CDR1 MGHRA and CDR2 YSYEKL. The V and J ends lost 4 bases and 3 bases respectively, with 19 bases between them.

The CDR3 region is CASSTDRGLRDTQYF. CDR3 DNA sequence: TGTGCCAGCAGCACGGACAGGGGCTTGAGAGATACGCAGTATTTT. The chain recombines TRBV11-2 with TRBJ2-3; 9 nucleotides line up with TRBD1. Germline loops: CDR1 SGHAT, CDR2 FQNNGV. There are 15 residues in the CDR3. J lost 5 bases, V lost 5 bases, and 8 bases had no gene match.

In this sample, this clonotype turned up a few times. The rearrangement links TRBV10-3 to TRBJ1-2; D is possibly TRBD1 (5 bases). Trimming stripped 0 bases from V and 5 bases from J, with 13 bases between. The CDR3 has 15 amino acids. CDR1 and CDR2 from the germline V gene are ENHRY and SYGVKD. This chain's CDR3 is CAISESARQLYGYTF. The CDR3 DNA sequence: TGTGCCATCAGTGAGTCTGCTCGACAGCTATATGGCTACACCTTC.

With regard to this clonotype: A single base separates this from a much larger clone, so it may be a read error. CDR3 sequence reads: CASSRQWNTEAFF. The CDR3 coding sequence is TGTGCCAGCAGCCGACAGTGGAACACTGAAGCTTTCTTT. The rearrangement links TRBV12-3 or TRBV12-4 to TRBJ1-1; D perhaps matches TRBD1 (5 bases). Trimming took off 6 bases at V and 1 base at J, with 9 bases between the two ends. This CDR3 has 13 residues.

The chain has TRBV6-2 or TRBV6-3 and TRBJ2-7; D perhaps matches TRBD2 (5 bases). This CDR3 spans 13 amino acids. Germline values: CDR1 MNHEY, CDR2 SVGEGT. Trimming removed 7 bases from V and 6 bases from J, with 16 bases in between. CDR3 in amino acids: CASTPSPVGEQYF. Written as DNA, the CDR3 is TGTGCCAGCACCCCTAGCCCAGTGGGCGAGCAGTACTTC.

Only one count was recorded for this clonotype. V and J are TRBV5-8 and TRBJ2-3; maybe TRBD2 (5 bases). Germline V gene data show CDR1 as SGHTS and CDR2 as YDEGEE. The V end lost 6 bases, the J end lost 2 bases, and 13 bases lay between the germline ends. The CDR3 loop spans 14 amino acids. CDR3 region: CASKPGSHTDTQYF. CDR3 DNA: TGTGCCAGCAAACCGGGAAGTCACACAGATACGCAGTATTTT.

The J gene is TRBJ2-3, the V gene TRBV5-1; a possible D gene is TRBD2 (5 bases). CDR1 is SGHRS, CDR2 YFSETQ, per germline. The V end was cut by 0 bases, the J end by 1 base, with 12 bases between. The length of the CDR3 is 16 residues. CDR3 DNA: TGCGCCAGCAGCTTGGCTTTCCTAGCCGGCACAGATACGCAGTATTTT. This translates into CASSLAFLAGTDTQYF.

On this clonotype itself: One end of the junction varies from germline; a read error may be responsible. The rearrangement uses TRBV7-9 and TRBJ2-7; 9 positions match TRBD2. Germline V gives CDR1 SEHNR, CDR2 FQNEAQ (reference sequence). The CDR3 runs to 15 residues. CDR3 DNA sequence: TGTGCCAGCAGCCTAGCGGGGACGTCTACCTACGAGCAGTACTTC. It translates to CASSLAGTSTYEQYF. The complete variable domain, with remaining parts taken from reference TRBV7-9 and TRBJ2-7, reads DTGVSQNPRHKITKRGQNVTFRCDPISEHNRLYWYRQTLGQGPEFLTYFQNEAQLEKSRLLSDRFSAERPKGSFSTLEIQRTEQGDSAMYLCASSLAGTSTYEQYFGPGTRLTVT.

The chain employs TRBV6-5 and TRBJ1-2; D is unresolved. Trimming removed 6 bases from V and 6 bases from J, with 14 bases in between. Germline V gene lookup returns CDR1 MNHEY and CDR2 SVGAGI. The CDR3 is 13 residues long. CDR3 loop: CASRYRREDGYTF. The CDR3 DNA follows: TGTGCCAGCAGGTACCGTCGGGAGGATGGCTACACCTTC.

The chain combines TRBV25-1 with TRBJ2-5; D is ambiguous. Matching the DNA end better, TRBJ2-7 makes the J call doubtful. Germline V gene lookup returns CDR1 MGHDK and CDR2 SYGVNS. This CDR3 has 12 residues. The CDR3 loop is CASSQPLGEQYF. The CDR3, as DNA: TGTGCCAGCAGCCAGCCCCTAGGCGAGCAGTACTTC.

This chain connects TRBV6-2 or TRBV6-3 to TRBJ2-5; D remains unclear. The CDR3 totals 10 residues. Trimming shortened V by 4 bases and J by 7 bases, and 4 bases separated the two germline ends. Looked up from germline, CDR1 is MNHEY and CDR2 is SVGEGT. CDR3 nucleotides: TGTGCCAGCAGTTCCGGGACCCAGTACTTC. It codes for CASSSGTQYF.

The genes are TRBV20-1 and TRBJ2-7; the match to TRBD1 covers 7 bases. The V segment lost 3 bases and the J segment 4 bases; nucleotides outside the gene matches: 12. Germline loops: CDR1 DFQATT, CDR2 SNEGSKA (reference sequence). This CDR3 comprises 15 residues. The CDR3 sequence is CSARLPGTANYEQYF. DNA for the CDR3: TGCAGTGCTAGGTTACCCGGGACAGCGAATTACGAGCAGTACTTC.

The chain couples TRBV20-1 to TRBJ2-7; 7 bases map to TRBD2. V lost 5 bases and J lost 0; bases outside the gene matches: 13. The CDR3 runs to 16 residues. Germline V gives CDR1 DFQATT, CDR2 SNEGSKA (reference sequence). Here the CDR3 reads CSAARNAGTTSYEQYF. The CDR3 bases are TGCAGTGCTGCCAGAAATGCCGGGACTACCTCCTACGAGCAGTACTTC.

V gene TRBV14 combines with J gene TRBJ1-2; D ambiguous. In germline, CDR1 is SGHDN, CDR2 FVKESK. The V and J ends lost 0 bases and 2 bases respectively, with 7 bases between them. The CDR3 totals 14 residues. This CDR3 is CASSQDRQNYGYTF. CDR3 sequence (DNA): TGTGCCAGCAGCCAAGATCGGCAGAACTATGGCTACACCTTC.

The chain uses TRBV6-5 and TRBJ1-6, with a possible D match to TRBD1 (6 bases). Germline assignment: CDR1 MNHEY and CDR2 SVGAGI. V dropped 7 bases and J dropped 7 bases, with 17 bases sitting between them. This CDR3 has 15 amino acids. The CDR3 loop reads CASTLRGAQNSPLHF. CDR3 sequence (DNA): TGTGCCAGCACCCTACGGGGGGCGCAAAATTCACCCCTCCACTTT.

This clonotype was detected only a few times. The genes are TRBV20-1 and TRBJ2-1; D uncertain. Germline V lookup: CDR1 DFQATT, CDR2 SNEGSKA (reference sequence). CDR3 length: 11 amino acids. Between the trimmed V and J ends, which lost 5 bases and 10 bases, there was a span of 12 bases. The CDR3 loop reads CSASHAPEQFF. CDR3 in DNA: TGCAGTGCTTCCCACGCACCGGAGCAGTTCTTC.

The rearrangement links TRBV2 to TRBJ2-3; D could derive from TRBD1 or TRBD2 (6 bases each). The CDR3 length is 13 residues. Looked up from germline, CDR1 is SNHLY and CDR2 is FYNNEI. V was clipped by 8 bases and J by 5 bases, with 14 bases between them. In DNA form, the CDR3 reads TGTGCCAGCGGGGCCGGAGGGGGAGATACGCAGTATTTT. Its translation: CASGAGGGDTQYF.

V is TRBV6-6 and J is TRBJ2-1; D possibly corresponds to TRBD2 (5 bases). From germline, CDR1 is MNHNY and CDR2 SVGAGI (reference sequence). Deletions cut 6 bases from V and 6 bases from J, with 24 bases between. CDR3 length equals 17 residues. The CDR3 is CASRHTSGLTRTNEQFF. DNA of the CDR3: TGTGCCAGCAGGCACACGTCGGGCCTTACTAGGACCAATGAGCAGTTCTTC.

The rearrangement joins TRBV29-1 to TRBJ2-6, with a possible D match to TRBD1 (5 bases). The CDR3 covers 13 residues. CDR1 and CDR2 from the germline V gene are SQVTM and ANQGSEA. Between the trimmed V and J ends, which lost 6 bases and 2 bases, there was a span of 8 bases. CDR3 in amino acids: CSVRVTGANVLTF. The CDR3 DNA is TGCAGCGTCAGGGTAACTGGGGCCAACGTCCTGACTTTC.